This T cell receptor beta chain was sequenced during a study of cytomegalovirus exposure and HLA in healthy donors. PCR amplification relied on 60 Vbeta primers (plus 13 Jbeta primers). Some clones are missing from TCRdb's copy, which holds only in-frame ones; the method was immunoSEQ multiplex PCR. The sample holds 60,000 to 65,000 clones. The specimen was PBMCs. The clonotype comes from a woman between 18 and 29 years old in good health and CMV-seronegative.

CDR3 sequence: CASSLGHRGRDYGYTF. The DNA of the CDR3 is TGTGCCAGCAGCTTAGGTCACAGGGGGCGAGACTATGGCTACACCTTC. The gene calls are TRBV7-8 and TRBJ1-2, with 9 bases fitting TRBD1. Germline trimming cut 1 base from V and 3 bases from J; bases unmatched to any gene: 6. The CDR3 totals 16 residues. CDR1 is SGHVS and CDR2 is FQNEAQ in the germline V gene.